This T cell receptor (beta chain) was obtained from a study of metastatic and nonmetastatic thyroid tumors. The CDR3 runs to 16 residues. Per germline, CDR1 MNHNS and CDR2 SASEGT. Nobody among the patients had been given any treatment before thyroid surgery. Authors' processing steps: Researchers built a distant-metastasis classifier for papillary thyroid cancer that drew on CDR3 differences across clinicopathological groups. TCRdb used MiXCR to call clones anew from the PCR reads. The V and J calls here are based on TCRdb, not the publication. The sample lists about 35,000 clones, 25% to 35% seen once, with 6% to 8% in the top ten. Worth noting for this clone: An end of the junction does not agree with germline; a read error may underlie this.

Sequencing was carried out using blood. V is TRBV6-1 and J is TRBJ2-1, with 8 bases aligning to TRBD2. The TCR originated in a female donor with papillary thyroid cancer or a benign thyroid nodule (not recorded which). Some clones in this sample may be carry-over from other donors' samples. CDR3 region: CASSPGLSGGVNEQFF. CDR3 DNA sequence: TGTGCAAGCAGCCCCGGACTATCGGGAGGGGTCAATGAGCAGTTCTTC.